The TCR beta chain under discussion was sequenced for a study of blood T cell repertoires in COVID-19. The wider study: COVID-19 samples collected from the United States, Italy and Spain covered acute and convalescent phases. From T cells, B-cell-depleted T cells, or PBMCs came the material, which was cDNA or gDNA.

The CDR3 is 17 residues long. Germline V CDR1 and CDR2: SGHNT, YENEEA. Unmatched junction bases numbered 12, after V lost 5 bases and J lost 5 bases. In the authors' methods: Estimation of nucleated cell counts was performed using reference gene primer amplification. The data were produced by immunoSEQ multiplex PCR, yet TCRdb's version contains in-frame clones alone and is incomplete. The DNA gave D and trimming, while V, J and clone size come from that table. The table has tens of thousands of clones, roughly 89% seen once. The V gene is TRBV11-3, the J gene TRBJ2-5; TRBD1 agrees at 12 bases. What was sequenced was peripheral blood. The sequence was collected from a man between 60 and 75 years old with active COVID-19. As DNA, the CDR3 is TGTGCCAGCAGCAAACCACCAGGGACAGGGGGCATGGAGACCCAGTACTTC. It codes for CASSKPPGTGGMETQYF.